A single sample is the source of the 16 T cell receptor beta chains below, sequenced in a study of STAT5B mutations in CD4+ large granular lymphocyte leukemia. Clones were sequenced by immunoSEQ multiplex PCR, and TCRdb holds only the in-frame ones, with some missing. The sample lists roughly 30,000 clones, 70% to 85% occurring once. Sequencing was carried out using CD4+ T cells from blood buffy coats. The origin of the receptors is a human donor in good health.

This chain joins TRBV25-1 and TRBJ2-7; 11 bases line up with TRBD2. CDR1 MGHDK and CDR2 SYGVNS come from the germline V gene. J gave up 2 bases and V 4 bases, and 4 bases lay outside the gene matches. The CDR3 sequence is 15 residues long. This chain's CDR3 is CASSGETSGTYEQYF. CDR3 DNA sequence: TGTGCCAGCAGTGGGGAGACTAGCGGGACCTACGAGCAGTACTTC.

V usage is TRBV7-9 and J usage is TRBJ2-2; 7 positions agree with TRBD2. The CDR3 contains 16 residues. Losses at the gene ends were 5 bases for V and 0 bases for J; bases not matched to a gene: 6. CDR1 and CDR2 from the germline V gene are SEHNR and FQNEAQ (reference sequence). This CDR3 reads CASSPVGRSNTGELFF. The CDR3 DNA follows: TGTGCCAGCAGCCCCGTCGGGAGGTCGAACACCGGGGAGCTGTTTTTT.

The chain links TRBV29-1 to TRBJ1-2; TRBD1 matches at 7 bases. The CDR3 spans 13 residues. After removal of 4 bases from V and 7 bases from J, the junction contained 9 bases not matched to a gene. CDR1 is SQVTM and CDR2 is ANQGSEA in the germline V gene. The CDR3: CSVGEGASVGYTF. DNA of the CDR3: TGCAGCGTTGGCGAGGGGGCCTCGGTTGGCTACACCTTC.

DNA of the CDR3: TGTGCCAGCAGCTCAGCGGGGGCCCTCTCCTACGAGCAGTACTTC. Residues: CASSSAGALSYEQYF. This sequence joins TRBV7-2 and TRBJ2-7, with TRBD2 matching over 8 bases. V shed 4 bases, J shed 0 bases, and the junction held 5 bases outside the gene matches. Germline CDR1 and CDR2: SGHTA and FQGNSA. This CDR3 is 15 amino acids long.

V gene TRBV10-3 combines with J gene TRBJ1-5; tentative D call: TRBD1 (5 bases). CDR3 length equals 13 residues. V was shortened by 10 bases and J by 4 bases, with 14 bases between the two germline ends. CDR1 and CDR2 from the germline V gene are ENHRY and SYGVKD. The CDR3 DNA is TGTGCCACGGGACGGGATTTTAATCAGCCCCAGCATTTT. Its translation is CATGRDFNQPQHF.

The chain uses TRBV9 and TRBJ2-3, with D possibly TRBD2 on 5 matching bases. Germline CDR1 is SGDLS and CDR2 is YYNGEE. The CDR3 contains 13 residues. The ends were cut back, 6 bases at V and 0 bases at J, with 8 bases in the middle. The CDR3 is CASNSGSTDTQYF. CDR3 sequence (DNA): TGTGCCAGCAACTCGGGGAGCACAGATACGCAGTATTTT.

V and J are TRBV1 and TRBJ2-4; the table's D call, TRBD2, was not checked against the DNA. TRBV1 is a documented pseudogene. The CDR3 loop spans 21 amino acids. The CDR3 DNA reads as TGCACCAGCAGCCAAGCTCCCACCGGGACTAGCGGGGGGGCCCCCAAAAACATTCAGTACTTC. Its protein is CTSSQAPTGTSGGAPKNIQYF.

This clone appeared a single time. The CDR3 loop reads CASSPSLQGSGELFF. CDR3 bases: TGCGCCAGCAGCCCGTCTCTTCAGGGGTCCGGGGAGCTGTTTTTT. The chain combines TRBV5-1 with TRBJ2-2; maybe TRBD1 (6 bases). The CDR3 covers 15 residues. Germline V CDR1 and CDR2: SGHRS, YFSETQ. The V end lost 4 bases, the J end lost 6 bases, and 16 bases lay between the germline ends.

This chain links TRBV4-3 with TRBJ2-2, with D perhaps matching TRBD2 (6 bases). The CDR3 is made up of 14 amino acids. V was trimmed by 1 base and J by 6 bases, leaving 9 bases between them. In germline, CDR1 is LGHNA, CDR2 YSLEER. The CDR3 reads CASSQGGGAGELFF. CDR3 DNA sequence: TGCGCCAGCAGCCAAGGAGGAGGGGCCGGGGAGCTGTTTTTT.

The V and J genes are TRBV4-2 and TRBJ2-3, with 10 bases matching TRBD1. CDR1 LGHNA and CDR2 YNFKEQ come from the germline V gene. Trimming cost V 6 bases and J 6 bases; bases outside gene matches: 9. The length of the CDR3 is 15 residues. In DNA form, the CDR3 reads TGTGCCAGCAGTACAGGGACAGGGGATTCGGATACGCAGTATTTT. Amino acid sequence: CASSTGTGDSDTQYF.

This chain joins TRBV13 and TRBJ2-7; 12 bases are a match to TRBD2. The CDR3 sequence is 15 residues long. CDR1 PRHDT and CDR2 FYEKMQ come from the germline V gene (reference sequence). The trim removed 6 bases at V and 2 bases at J, leaving 5 bases unmatched. CDR3 coding DNA: TGTGCCAGCAGTTTTGGACTAGCGGGGACCTACGAGCAGTACTTC. Translating it yields CASSFGLAGTYEQYF.

The rearrangement uses TRBV29-1 and TRBJ2-5; 7 positions agree with TRBD1. The germline V gene encodes CDR1 SQVTM and CDR2 ANQGSEA. V lost 4 bases and J lost 2; bases outside the gene matches: 4. The CDR3 extends over 13 amino acids. CDR3 nucleotides: TGCAGCGTTGGAGGGGGCGGGCAAGAGACCCAGTACTTC. Its translation: CSVGGGGQETQYF.

This chain links TRBV18 with TRBJ1-1; D possibly corresponds to TRBD1 (5 bases). V was clipped by 3 bases and J by 3 bases, with 8 bases between them. The V gene's germline CDR1 is KGHSH and CDR2 LQKENI. This CDR3 comprises 13 residues. The CDR3 here is CASSPGGDTEAFF. CDR3 sequence (DNA): TGTGCCAGCTCACCGGGGGGAGACACTGAAGCTTTCTTT. The full variable domain, its missing parts supplied by reference TRBV18 and TRBJ1-1, is NAGVMQNPRHLVRRRGQEARLRCSPMKGHSHVYWYRQLPEEGLKFMVYLQKENIIDESGMPKERFSAEFPKEGPSILRIQQVVRGDSAAYFCASSPGGDTEAFFGQGTRLTVV.

The chain uses TRBV7-2 and TRBJ1-1; D remains ambiguous. The CDR3 has 16 amino acids. Trimming shortened V by 5 bases and J by 4 bases, and 20 bases separated the two germline ends. Germline V CDR1 and CDR2: SGHTA, FQGNSA. The CDR3 DNA follows: TGTGCCAGCAGCCCCCATTCGTTGGGTTCGGGCACTGAAGCTTTCTTT. It specifies CASSPHSLGSGTEAFF.

J is TRBJ2-1 and V is TRBV5-1; no clear D. CDR1 is SGHRS, CDR2 YFSETQ, per germline. The V and J ends lost 4 bases and 10 bases respectively, with 21 bases between them. The CDR3 consists of 15 residues. The CDR3 coding sequence is TGCGCCAGCAGCCGAGGTTATGACTTGAGGAACGAGCAGTTCTTC. It encodes CASSRGYDLRNEQFF.

This clone was seen once. The genes are TRBV6-1 and TRBJ1-5; TRBD1 matches at 9 bases. The CDR3 loop spans 15 amino acids. The V and J ends lost 6 bases and 6 bases, in that order; junction bases with no gene match: 9. The germline gives CDR1 MNHNS, CDR2 SASEGT. The CDR3 nucleotides read TGTGCCAGCAGCATCACCGGGACAGGGACTCAGCCCCAGCATTTT. Protein sequence: CASSITGTGTQPQHF.